Sequencing of this T cell receptor (beta chain) was carried out in a study of monozygotic twins with inflammatory bowel disease. In the case of this clonotype: The antigen remains unidentified.

Regarding the study as a whole: On the inverse Simpson index, IBD patients scored lower for TCRbeta diversity than healthy co-twins. Especially where disease activity was present, IBD patients had fewer clonotypes in common with others than healthy twins did.

Germline-derived CDR1 and CDR2 are SGHNT and YENEEA. The CDR3 length is 14 residues. Eight reactions per sample, run separately, yielded cDNA. Template switching incorporated UMIs with a 6-nucleotide sample barcode. TCRdb reprocessed the 5' RACE reads; each CDR3 protein has one entry and no DNA is given. The sample's table shows about 130,000 distinct CDR3 sequences. Sequencing was done on a sample of blood. V usage is TRBV11-3 and J usage is TRBJ2-1; TCRdb indicates TRBD1, and absent DNA this call remains unverified. The sequence was collected from a human donor with ulcerative colitis or Crohn's disease, or a healthy co-twin of an affected twin (not recorded which). The CDR3 sequence: CASSSGQVYNEQFF.